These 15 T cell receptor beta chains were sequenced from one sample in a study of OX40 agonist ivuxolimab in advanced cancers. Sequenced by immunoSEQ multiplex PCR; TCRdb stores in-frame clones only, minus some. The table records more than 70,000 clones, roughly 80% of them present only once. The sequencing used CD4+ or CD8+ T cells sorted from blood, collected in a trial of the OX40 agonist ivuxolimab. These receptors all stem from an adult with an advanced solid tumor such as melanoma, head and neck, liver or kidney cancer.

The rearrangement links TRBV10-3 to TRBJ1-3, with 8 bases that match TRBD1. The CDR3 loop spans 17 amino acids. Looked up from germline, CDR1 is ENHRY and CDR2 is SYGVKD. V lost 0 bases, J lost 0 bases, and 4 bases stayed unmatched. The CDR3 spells CAISESTGGYSGNTIYF. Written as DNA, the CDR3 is TGTGCCATCAGTGAGTCTACAGGGGGTTACTCTGGAAACACCATATATTTT.

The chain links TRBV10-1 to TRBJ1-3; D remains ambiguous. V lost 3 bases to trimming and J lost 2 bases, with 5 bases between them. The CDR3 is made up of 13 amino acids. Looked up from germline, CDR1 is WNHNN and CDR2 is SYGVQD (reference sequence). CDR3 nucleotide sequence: TGCGCCAGCAGTGAAGATCCTGGAAACACCATATATTTT. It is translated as CASSEDPGNTIYF.

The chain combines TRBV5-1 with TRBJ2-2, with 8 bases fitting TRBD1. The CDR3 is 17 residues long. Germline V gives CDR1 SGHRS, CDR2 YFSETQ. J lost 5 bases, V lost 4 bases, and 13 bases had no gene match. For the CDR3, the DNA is TGCGCCAGCAGCCAATTGCAGGGGGCGGCAGGGACCGGGGAGCTGTTTTTT. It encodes CASSQLQGAAGTGELFF.

CDR3 protein: CASSHSSATDTQYF. Here the CDR3 DNA reads TGCGCCAGCAGCCACTCTAGCGCCACAGATACGCAGTATTTT. The chain recombines TRBV5-1 with TRBJ2-3; weak D call: TRBD2 (6 bases). Trimming took 4 bases from V and 2 from J, leaving 11 bases between them. Germline V gene sequence: CDR1 SGHRS, CDR2 YFSETQ. There are 14 residues in the CDR3.

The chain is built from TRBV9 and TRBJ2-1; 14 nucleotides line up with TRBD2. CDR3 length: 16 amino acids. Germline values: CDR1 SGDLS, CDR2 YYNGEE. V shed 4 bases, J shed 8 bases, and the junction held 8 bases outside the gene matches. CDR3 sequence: CASSFGLAGGNDEQFF. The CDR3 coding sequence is TGTGCCAGCAGCTTTGGACTAGCGGGAGGTAACGATGAGCAGTTCTTC.

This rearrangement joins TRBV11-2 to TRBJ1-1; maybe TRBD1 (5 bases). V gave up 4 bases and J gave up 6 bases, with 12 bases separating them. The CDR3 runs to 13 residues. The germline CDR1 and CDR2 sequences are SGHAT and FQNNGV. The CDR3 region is CASSSQEISEAFF. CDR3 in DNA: TGTGCCAGCAGCTCACAGGAAATTTCTGAAGCTTTCTTT.

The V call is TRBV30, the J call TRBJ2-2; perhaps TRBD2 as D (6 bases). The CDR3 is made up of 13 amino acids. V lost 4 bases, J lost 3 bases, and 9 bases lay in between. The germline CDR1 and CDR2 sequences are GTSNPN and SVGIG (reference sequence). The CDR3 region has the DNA TGTGCCTGGACCGGGGGATACACCGGGGAGCTGTTTTTT. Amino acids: CAWTGGYTGELFF.

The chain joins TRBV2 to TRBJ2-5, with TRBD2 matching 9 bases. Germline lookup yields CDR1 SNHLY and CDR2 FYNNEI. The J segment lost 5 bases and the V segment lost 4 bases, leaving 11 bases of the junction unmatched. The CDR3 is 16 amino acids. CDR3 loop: CASSVKPGLAGETQYF. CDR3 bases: TGTGCCAGCAGTGTTAAACCGGGACTAGCAGGGGAGACCCAGTACTTC. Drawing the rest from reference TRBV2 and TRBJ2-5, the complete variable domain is EPEVTQTPSHQVTQMGQEVILRCVPISNHLYFYWYRQILGQKVEFLVSFYNNEISEKSEIFDDQFSVERPDGSNFTLKIRSTKLEDSAMYFCASSVKPGLAGETQYFGPGTRLLVL.

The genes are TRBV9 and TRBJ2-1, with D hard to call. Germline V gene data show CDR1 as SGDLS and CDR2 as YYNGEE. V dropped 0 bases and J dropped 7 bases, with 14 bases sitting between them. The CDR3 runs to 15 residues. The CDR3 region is CASSVGPQWGNEQFF. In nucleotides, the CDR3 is TGTGCCAGCAGCGTAGGCCCACAATGGGGTAATGAGCAGTTCTTC.

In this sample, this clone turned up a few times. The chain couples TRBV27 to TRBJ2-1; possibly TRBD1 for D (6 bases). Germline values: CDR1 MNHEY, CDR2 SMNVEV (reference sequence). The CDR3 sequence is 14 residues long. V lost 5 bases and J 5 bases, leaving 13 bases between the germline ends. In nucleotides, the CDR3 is TGTGCCAGCAGTCCCCTAGGGGGAAACAATGAGCAGTTCTTC. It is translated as CASSPLGGNNEQFF.

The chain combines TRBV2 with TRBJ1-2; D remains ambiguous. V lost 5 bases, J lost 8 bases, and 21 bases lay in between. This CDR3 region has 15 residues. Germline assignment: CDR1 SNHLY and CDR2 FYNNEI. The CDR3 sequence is CASSYMRDSQLGYTF. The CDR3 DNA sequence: TGTGCCAGCAGTTACATGCGGGATAGCCAGTTAGGCTACACCTTC.

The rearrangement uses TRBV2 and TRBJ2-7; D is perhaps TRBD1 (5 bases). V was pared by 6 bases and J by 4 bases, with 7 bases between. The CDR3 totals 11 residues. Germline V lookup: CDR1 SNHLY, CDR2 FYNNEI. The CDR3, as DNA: TGTGCCAGCAGCGACAGTTACGAGCAGTACGTC. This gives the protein CASSDSYEQYV.

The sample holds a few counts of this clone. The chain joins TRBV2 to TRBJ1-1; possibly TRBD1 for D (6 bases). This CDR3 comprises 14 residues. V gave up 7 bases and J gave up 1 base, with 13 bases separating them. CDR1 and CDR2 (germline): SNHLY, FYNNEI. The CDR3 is CASKSRGPNTEAFF. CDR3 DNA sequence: TGTGCCAGCAAATCCAGGGGCCCGAACACTGAAGCTTTCTTT.

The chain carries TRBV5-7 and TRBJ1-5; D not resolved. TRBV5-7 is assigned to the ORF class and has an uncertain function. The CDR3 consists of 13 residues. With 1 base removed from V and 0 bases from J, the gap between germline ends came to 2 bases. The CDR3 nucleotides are TGTGCCAGCAGCTTGAGTAGCAATCAGCCCCAGCATTTT. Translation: CASSLSSNQPQHF.

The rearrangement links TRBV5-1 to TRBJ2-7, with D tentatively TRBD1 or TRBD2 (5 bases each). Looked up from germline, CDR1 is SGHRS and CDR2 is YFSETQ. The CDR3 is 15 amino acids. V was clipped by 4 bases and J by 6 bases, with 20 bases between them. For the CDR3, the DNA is TGCGCCAGCAGCGCAGCCGGGACGTATTATTCCGAGCAGTACTTC. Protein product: CASSAAGTYYSEQYF. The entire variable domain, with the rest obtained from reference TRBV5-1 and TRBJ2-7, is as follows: KAGVTQTPRYLIKTRGQQVTLSCSPISGHRSVSWYQQTPGQGLQFLFEYFSETQRNKGNFPGRFSGRQFSNSRSEMNVSTLELGDSALYLCASSAAGTYYSEQYFGPGTRLTVT.